Following are 10 T cell receptor beta chains from one sample sequenced in a study of control samples from healthy donors and cancer patients. Some clones are missing from TCRdb's copy, which holds only in-frame ones; the method was immunoSEQ multiplex PCR. In the table there are 150,000 to 200,000 clones, 91% of which are singletons. The sequenced material came from blood. The source is a woman in her twenties or thirties in good health.

The chain uses TRBV28 and TRBJ2-4; D tentatively reads TRBD1 or TRBD2 (6 bases each). Germline V CDR1 and CDR2: MDHEN, SYDVKM. Between the trimmed V and J ends, which lost 5 bases and 1 base, there was a span of 12 bases. This CDR3 comprises 15 residues. This chain's CDR3 is CASSETGRAKNIQYF. CDR3 sequence (DNA): TGTGCCAGCAGTGAAACAGGGAGGGCCAAAAACATTCAGTACTTC.

This rearrangement joins TRBV4-2 to TRBJ2-5, with 7 bases identical to TRBD1. The V gene end was trimmed by 1 base and the J gene end by 2 bases; junction bases not matched to a gene: 13. Looked up from germline, CDR1 is LGHNA and CDR2 is YNFKEQ. There are 18 residues in the CDR3. CDR3 residues: CASSQVAGGRARQETQYF. The CDR3 DNA is TGTGCCAGCAGCCAAGTGGCAGGGGGACGGGCCCGGCAAGAGACCCAGTACTTC.

J is TRBJ2-7 and V is TRBV29-1, with D perhaps matching TRBD2 (5 bases). In germline, CDR1 is SQVTM, CDR2 ANQGSEA. The V and J ends lost 4 bases and 0 bases respectively, with 13 bases between them. The CDR3 contains 14 residues. In DNA, the CDR3 is TGCAGCGTTGCCCTGATAGGGAGCTCCTACGAGCAGTACTTC. Its translation is CSVALIGSSYEQYF.

In DNA form, the CDR3 reads TGTGCCGCCGCCGGGACAGGGGGAAACACCATATATTTT. It encodes CAAAGTGGNTIYF. V is TRBV10-3 and J is TRBJ1-3, with TRBD1 identical over 9 bases. Trimming cost V 11 bases and J 4 bases; bases outside gene matches: 6. Looked up from germline, CDR1 is ENHRY and CDR2 is SYGVKD. The CDR3 is 13 amino acids.

This chain joins TRBV11-2 and TRBJ1-1, with D possibly matching TRBD1 (6 bases). This CDR3 is 16 amino acids long. V lost 2 bases and J lost 0, with 13 bases in between. Germline V gene sequence: CDR1 SGHAT, CDR2 FQNNGV. The CDR3 reads CASSLRGGRMNTEAFF. In DNA, the CDR3 is TGTGCCAGCAGCTTACGGGGGGGCCGTATGAACACTGAAGCTTTCTTT.

This chain connects TRBV12-5 to TRBJ1-1, with a possible D match to TRBD1 (6 bases). There are 13 residues in the CDR3. Germline CDR1 and CDR2: LGHNT and FRNRAP. V was cut by 2 bases and J by 4 bases, with 8 bases left in between. DNA of the CDR3: TGTGCTAGTGGTTTGCAGGGGTCCACTGAAGCTTTCTTT. Translating gives CASGLQGSTEAFF.

V is TRBV2 and J is TRBJ2-4; D is uncertain. The CDR3 sequence is 14 residues long. Trimming stripped 1 base from V and 3 bases from J, with 7 bases between. Germline V gene lookup returns CDR1 SNHLY and CDR2 FYNNEI. The chain's CDR3 is CASSEDYSKNIQYF. The CDR3 DNA reads TGTGCCAGCAGTGAAGACTACAGCAAAAACATTCAGTACTTC.

The V call is TRBV28, the J call TRBJ1-2; D is possibly TRBD1 (6 bases). Germline-derived CDR1 and CDR2 are MDHEN and SYDVKM. The germline V and J ends were trimmed by 3 bases and 0 bases, with 8 bases remaining between them. This CDR3 region has 14 residues. DNA of the CDR3: TGTGCCAGCAGTTTGGACAGAACTAACTATGGCTACACCTTC. This gives the protein CASSLDRTNYGYTF.

The genes are TRBV2 and TRBJ1-2, with D hard to call. Between the trimmed V and J ends, which lost 5 bases and 4 bases, there was a span of 17 bases. Germline assignment: CDR1 SNHLY and CDR2 FYNNEI. The CDR3 is 15 residues long. The CDR3 here is CASSKTLTDLYGYTF. The CDR3 DNA reads TGTGCCAGCAGTAAGACCCTTACAGACCTCTATGGCTACACCTTC.

The J gene is TRBJ2-3, the V gene TRBV12-5; TRBD2 aligns across 8 bases. The germline V gene encodes CDR1 LGHNT and CDR2 FRNRAP. V lost 1 base to trimming and J lost 9 bases; unmatched junction nucleotides: 6. This CDR3 is 14 amino acids long. DNA for the CDR3: TGTGCTAGTGGTTTGGAACTAGCGGTCGAGACGCAGTATTTT. Protein product: CASGLELAVETQYF.